This TCR beta chain was observed in a study of CD8 T cells in ankylosing spondylitis. Making the TCR beta libraries involved quantitative 5'-RACE with molecular barcodes. TCRdb ran MiXCR on the 5' RACE reads and lists one entry per CDR3 protein. Found here are some 330,000 distinct CDR3 sequences, approximately 8% of them singletons; the top ten hold about 15%. Findings and caveats of the study: The authors found the disease-linked clones to be CD8+ and relatively rare in peripheral blood. Characteristic, it appeared, of ankylosing spondylitis blood was a TCR beta motif of fewer than 10 highly homologous variants. As reported, disease-linked clones showed significant enrichment in matched ankylosing spondylitis synovial fluid. Prior literature has documented some motif variants in synovial fluid and blood from reactive arthritis.

Trimming stripped 6 bases from V and 0 bases from J, with 12 bases between. The CDR3 totals 15 residues. Germline-derived CDR1 and CDR2 are SNHLY and FYNNEI. This clonotype was counted only a few times. The antigen is unknown. This receptor was taken from a male donor with ankylosing spondylitis. This chain connects TRBV2 to TRBJ1-5, with D possibly matching TRBD1 (5 bases). Sequenced sample: blood, either unsorted or a sorted T cell fraction (not recorded which). The CDR3 DNA reads TGTGCCAGCAGAGAAAGGACATCTAGCAATCAGCCCCAGCATTTT. Amino acid sequence: CASRERTSSNQPQHF.